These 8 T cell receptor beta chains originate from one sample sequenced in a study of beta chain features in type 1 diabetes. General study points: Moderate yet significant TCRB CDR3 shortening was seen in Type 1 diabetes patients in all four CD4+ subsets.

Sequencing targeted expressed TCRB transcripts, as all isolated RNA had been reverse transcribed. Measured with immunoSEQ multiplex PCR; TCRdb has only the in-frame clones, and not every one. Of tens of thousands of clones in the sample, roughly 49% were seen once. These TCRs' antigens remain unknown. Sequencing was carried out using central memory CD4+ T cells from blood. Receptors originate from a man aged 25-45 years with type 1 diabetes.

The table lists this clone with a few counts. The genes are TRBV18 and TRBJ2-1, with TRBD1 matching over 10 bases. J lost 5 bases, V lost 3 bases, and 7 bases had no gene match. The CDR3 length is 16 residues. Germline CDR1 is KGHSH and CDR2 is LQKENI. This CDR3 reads CASSPPGQGSNNEQFF. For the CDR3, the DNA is TGTGCCAGCTCACCTCCGGGACAGGGGTCCAACAATGAGCAGTTCTTC.

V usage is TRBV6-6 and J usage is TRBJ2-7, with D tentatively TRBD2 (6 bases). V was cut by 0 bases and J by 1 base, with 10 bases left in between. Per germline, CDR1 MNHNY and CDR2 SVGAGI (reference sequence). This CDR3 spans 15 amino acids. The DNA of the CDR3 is TGTGCCAGCAGTTACTCGGGGGGTCCGTCCTACGAGCAGTACTTC. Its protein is CASSYSGGPSYEQYF.

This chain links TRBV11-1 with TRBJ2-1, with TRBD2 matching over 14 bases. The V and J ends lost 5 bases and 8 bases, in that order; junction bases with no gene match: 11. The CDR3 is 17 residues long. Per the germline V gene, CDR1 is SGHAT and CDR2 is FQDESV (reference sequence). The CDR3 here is CASSPLTSGRDRDEQFF. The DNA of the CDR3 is TGTGCCAGCAGCCCTCTGACTAGCGGGAGGGATAGAGATGAGCAGTTCTTC.

DNA for the CDR3: TGTGCCAGCAGCTTTACTGTACTAGCGGGAGTACCCTACGAGCAGTACTTC. Encoded protein: CASSFTVLAGVPYEQYF. The chain links TRBV7-2 to TRBJ2-7, with 11 bases identical to TRBD2. The CDR3 sequence is 17 residues long. Trimming removed 3 bases from V and 2 bases from J; junction bases left unmatched: 9. Germline V gives CDR1 SGHTA, CDR2 FQGNSA. Using reference TRBV7-2 and TRBJ2-7 for the parts outside the CDR3, the full variable domain is GAGVSQSPSNKVTEKGKDVELRCDPISGHTALYWYRQSLGQGLEFLIYFQGNSAPDKSGLPSDRFSAERTGGSVSTLTIQRTQQEDSAVYLCASSFTVLAGVPYEQYFGPGTRLTVT.

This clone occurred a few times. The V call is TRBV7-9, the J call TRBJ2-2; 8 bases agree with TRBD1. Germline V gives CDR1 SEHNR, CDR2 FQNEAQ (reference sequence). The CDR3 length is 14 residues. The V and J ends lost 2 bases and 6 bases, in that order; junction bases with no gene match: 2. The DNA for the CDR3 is TGTGCCAGCAGCTTAAACAGGGGGGCCGGGGAGCTGTTTTTT. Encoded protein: CASSLNRGAGELFF.

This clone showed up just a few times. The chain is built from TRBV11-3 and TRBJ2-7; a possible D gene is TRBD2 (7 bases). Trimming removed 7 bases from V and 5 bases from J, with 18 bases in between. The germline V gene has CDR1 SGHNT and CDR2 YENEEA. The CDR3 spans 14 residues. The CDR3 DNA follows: TGTGCCAGCAAAGGGGGGGGTAGGGTGGACGAGCAGTACTTC. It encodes CASKGGGRVDEQYF.

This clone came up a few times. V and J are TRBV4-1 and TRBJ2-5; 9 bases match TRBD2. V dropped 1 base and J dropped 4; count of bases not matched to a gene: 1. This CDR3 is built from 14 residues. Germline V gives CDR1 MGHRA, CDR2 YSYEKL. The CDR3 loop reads CASSQVTSGETQYF. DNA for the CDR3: TGCGCCAGCAGCCAAGTGACTAGCGGAGAGACCCAGTACTTC.

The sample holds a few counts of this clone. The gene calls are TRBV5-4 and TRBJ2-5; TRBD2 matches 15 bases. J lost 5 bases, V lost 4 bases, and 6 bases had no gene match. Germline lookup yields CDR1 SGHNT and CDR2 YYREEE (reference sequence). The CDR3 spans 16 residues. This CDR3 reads CASSRGLAGGGETQYF. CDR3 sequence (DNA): TGTGCCAGCAGCCGGGGACTAGCGGGAGGCGGGGAGACCCAGTACTTC. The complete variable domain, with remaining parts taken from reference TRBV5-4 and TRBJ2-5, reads ETGVTQSPTHLIKTRGQQVTLRCSSQSGHNTVSWYQQALGQGPQFIFQYYREEENGRGNFPPRFSGLQFPNYSSELNVNALELDDSALYLCASSRGLAGGGETQYFGPGTRLLVL.